These T cell receptor beta chains were read from a single sample in a study of T cell responses to AZD1222 COVID-19 vaccine. Profiling relied on immunoSEQ multiplex PCR, and the TCRdb table lists in-frame clones only, not all of them. Among approximately 200,000 clones listed, around 88% were seen once. This sample comprised peripheral blood, obtained on day 0 of AZD1222 vaccination. These receptor sequences come from an adult in good health. The CDR3 runs from the conserved cysteine through the conserved F or W. The D gene is left open where the match is weak. Where a row states a size, it is once, few, many or the class of an expanded clone; other rows omit it.

J: TRBJ2-2
size: once
V: TRBV28
D: NA
DNA: TGTGCCAGCAGCCCCGTGGGGCCATCTAACACCGGGGAGCTGTTTTTT
CDR3: CASSPVGPSNTGELFF

J: TRBJ2-1
size: NA
V: TRBV24-1
D: NA
DNA: TGTGCCCTTCCTAAGTATGAGCAGTTCTTC
CDR3: CALPKYEQFF

J: TRBJ2-2
size: few
V: TRBV6-4
D: TRBD1
DNA: TGTGCCAGCAGTGACCCGGGACAGGGGGTCACCGGGGAGCTGTTTTTT
CDR3: CASSDPGQGVTGELFF

J: TRBJ1-6
size: NA
V: TRBV30
D: NA
DNA: TGTGCCTGGAGTGTAAAGGGGGTGGACGGAATTTATAATTCACCCCTCCACTTT
CDR3: CAWSVKGVDGIYNSPLHF

J: TRBJ1-2
size: NA
V: TRBV10-3
D: NA
DNA: TGTGCCATCAGTGAGCGACAGTCGAATGGCTACACCTTC
CDR3: CAISERQSNGYTF

J: TRBJ2-7
size: NA
V: TRBV20-1
D: TRBD2
DNA: TGCAGTGCTAGTCAGGCACTAGCGGGGGGATACTACGAGCAGTACTTC
CDR3: CSASQALAGGYYEQYF

J: TRBJ1-4
size: NA
V: TRBV9
D: NA
DNA: TGTGCCAGCAGCCGGTTCGGTAGCGCAAAACTGTTTTTT
CDR3: CASSRFGSAKLFF

J: TRBJ1-2
size: NA
V: TRBV7-8
D: TRBD1
DNA: TGTGCCAGCAGCTTCGGGTTCCAGGGGGCGGACTATGGCTACACCTTC
CDR3: CASSFGFQGADYGYTF

J: TRBJ2-3
size: NA
V: TRBV2
D: TRBD2
DNA: TGTGCCAGCAGTGACATCTGGACTAGCGCGCAGTATTTT
CDR3: CASSDIWTSAQYF

J: TRBJ1-1
size: few
V: TRBV7-9
D: NA
DNA: TGTGCCAGCAGCCCGGACACGTTCACTGAAGCTTTCTTT
CDR3: CASSPDTFTEAFF

J: TRBJ1-6
size: NA
V: TRBV5-5
D: NA
DNA: TGTGCCAGCAGCCCAATCAAGGGGACTTCACCCCTCCACTTT
CDR3: CASSPIKGTSPLHF

J: TRBJ2-7
size: NA
V: TRBV3-1/TRBV3-2
D: NA
DNA: TGTGCCAGCAGCCTCTCGGGGAAGGATGCTGGCGAGCAGTACTTC
CDR3: CASSLSGKDAGEQYF

J: TRBJ1-3
size: once
V: TRBV7-2
D: TRBD1
DNA: TGTGCCAGCAGCTTAGAACAGGGGGCTTTAGGAAACACCATATATTTT
CDR3: CASSLEQGALGNTIYF

J: TRBJ1-5
size: once
V: TRBV6-5
D: NA
DNA: TGTGCCAGCAGTCCCGGGACAAATAGCAATCAGCCCCAGCATTTT
CDR3: CASSPGTNSNQPQHF

J: TRBJ2-7
size: NA
V: TRBV29-1
D: NA
DNA: TGCAGCGTTGTTGGTCTGAGCTCCTACGAGCAGTACTTC
CDR3: CSVVGLSSYEQYF

J: TRBJ1-5
size: once
V: TRBV5-1
D: NA
DNA: TGCGCCAGCAGCTTGGAAGGGATGGGTCAGCCCCAGCATTTT
CDR3: CASSLEGMGQPQHF

J: TRBJ2-7
size: NA
V: TRBV9
D: NA
DNA: TGTGCCAGCAGCGTAGGTTCAGTGAACATCTACGAGCAGTACTTC
CDR3: CASSVGSVNIYEQYF

J: TRBJ1-1
size: NA
V: TRBV7-6
D: NA
DNA: TGTGCCAGCAGCAACCGGGACGGACTGAACACTGAAGCTTTCTTT
CDR3: CASSNRDGLNTEAFF

J: TRBJ2-7
size: NA
V: TRBV18
D: TRBD1
DNA: TGTGCCAGCTCATCCCCGGGACAGGGAGGCCACGAGCAGTACTTC
CDR3: CASSSPGQGGHEQYF

J: TRBJ2-5
size: NA
V: TRBV7-3
D: NA
DNA: TGTGCCAGCTCCGCGGGGCTACAAGAGACCCAGTACTTC
CDR3: CASSAGLQETQYF

J: TRBJ1-4
size: NA
V: TRBV7-2
D: TRBD1
DNA: TGTGCCAGCAGCTCCGCGCTAGGGGACAGGGTATTT
CDR3: CASSSALGDRVF

J: TRBJ2-3
size: few
V: TRBV5-1
D: NA
DNA: TGCGCCAGCAGTTTGGACGGCCTGGACACAGATACGCAGTATTTT
CDR3: CASSLDGLDTDTQYF

J: TRBJ2-5
size: NA
V: TRBV3-1/TRBV3-2
D: TRBD1
DNA: TGTGCCAGCAGCCAAGCTGAGGGGGCCGGGGAGACCCAGTACTTC
CDR3: CASSQAEGAGETQYF

J: TRBJ2-7
size: NA
V: TRBV9
D: NA
DNA: TGTGCCAGCAGCAGTTCCAGCGGCTACGAGCAGTACTTC
CDR3: CASSSSSGYEQYF

J: TRBJ2-7
size: NA
V: TRBV7-2
D: TRBD1
DNA: TGTGCCAGCGGGGACAGGGTACCCTACGAGCAGTACTTC
CDR3: CASGDRVPYEQYF

J: TRBJ1-6
size: NA
V: TRBV5-1
D: TRBD1
DNA: TGCGCCAGCAGCCTGACAGGGGTCGACGGTTCACCCCTCCACTTT
CDR3: CASSLTGVDGSPLHF

J: TRBJ1-1
size: NA
V: TRBV7-3
D: NA
DNA: TGTGCCAGCAGCTTAAGTTTCCTTCACAGGAACACTGAAGCTTTCTTT
CDR3: CASSLSFLHRNTEAFF

J: TRBJ1-2
size: NA
V: TRBV20-1
D: TRBD1
DNA: TGCAGTGCTAGTCGGCAGGGGGGTGGCTACACCTTC
CDR3: CSASRQGGGYTF

J: TRBJ1-6
size: NA
V: TRBV9
D: TRBD1
DNA: TGTGCCAGCAGCGTCGGACAGGCCTGGGCACCCCTCCACTTT
CDR3: CASSVGQAWAPLHF

J: TRBJ2-5
size: NA
V: TRBV20-1
D: TRBD2
DNA: TGCAGTGCTAGTGATCGGGGGGGCCGGCTGAAAGAGACCCAGTACTTC
CDR3: CSASDRGGRLKETQYF

J: TRBJ2-7
size: NA
V: TRBV7-9
D: NA
DNA: TGTGCCAGCAGCGTTATTTTGGGCCTGGGTCGATACGAGCAGTACTTC
CDR3: CASSVILGLGRYEQYF

J: TRBJ1-1
size: NA
V: TRBV19
D: NA
DNA: TGTGCCAGTAGTCCCCCCAATAGGCCCACTGAAGCTTTCTTT
CDR3: CASSPPNRPTEAFF

J: TRBJ2-7
size: NA
V: TRBV4-1
D: NA
DNA: TGCGCCAGCAGCCAAGAGCCGATTCTGTGGGAGCAGTACTTC
CDR3: CASSQEPILWEQYF

J: TRBJ1-1
size: few
V: TRBV6-5
D: NA
DNA: TGTGCCAGCAGCGATTGGACAGCCTCTGAAGCTTTCTTT
CDR3: CASSDWTASEAFF

J: TRBJ2-5
size: NA
V: TRBV7-9
D: TRBD2
DNA: TGTGCCAGCAGCTTCGGCACTAGCGGGGGGACCCAAGAGACCCAGTACTTC
CDR3: CASSFGTSGGTQETQYF

J: TRBJ2-1
size: NA
V: TRBV27
D: TRBD1
DNA: TGTGCCAGCAGTTTGCTCCGGGCAGGGGGAGCGGATGAGCAGTTCTTC
CDR3: CASSLLRAGGADEQFF

J: TRBJ2-4
size: NA
V: TRBV9
D: TRBD1
DNA: TGTGCCAGCAGCCAAGGGACAGCGAACATTCAGTACTTC
CDR3: CASSQGTANIQYF

J: TRBJ2-3
size: NA
V: TRBV28
D: NA
DNA: TGTGCCAGCAGTTTGGTGGACCAGACCACAGATACGCAGTATTTT
CDR3: CASSLVDQTTDTQYF